The 24 T cell receptor beta chains listed next were all sequenced from one sample in a study of T cell repertoires in cytomegalovirus infection. TCRdb called the reads again in MiXCR, with one record for every CDR3 protein. The repertoire holds 230,000 or so distinct CDR3 sequences, with about 38% as singletons. These TCRs' antigens remain unknown. This sample comprised CD8+ T cells from cultured PBMCs, obtained from culture after CMV antigen stimulation. The receptors derive from a human donor in good health (CMV status not recorded). Some clones in this sample may be carry-over from other donors' samples.

The chain carries TRBV5-1 and TRBJ1-5, with 7 nucleotides matching TRBD1. The J segment lost 0 bases and the V segment lost 1 base, leaving 1 base of the junction unmatched. The germline CDR1 and CDR2 sequences are SGHRS and YFSETQ. The CDR3 extends over 15 amino acids. CDR3 residues: CASSLTGVSNQPQHF. The DNA for the CDR3 is TGCGCCAGCAGCTTGACAGGGGTTAGCAATCAGCCCCAGCATTTT.

This chain uses TRBV19 with TRBJ1-1; 7 bases line up with TRBD1. The trim removed 1 base at V and 4 bases at J, leaving 3 bases unmatched. Germline V gives CDR1 LNHDA, CDR2 SQIVND (reference sequence). This CDR3 is 14 amino acids long. The CDR3 protein is CASSIGGTATEAFF. Written as DNA, the CDR3 is TGTGCCAGTAGTATAGGGGGGACAGCCACTGAAGCTTTCTTT.

The chain carries TRBV14 and TRBJ2-1; 11 bases fit TRBD2. The germline CDR1 and CDR2 sequences are SGHDN and FVKESK. V shed 2 bases and J 3 bases; nucleotides not matched to a gene: 12. The CDR3 covers 19 residues. The CDR3 DNA reads as TGTGCCAGCAGCCAAAGGAACGTAGCGGGGGGGCCGATCTACAATGAGCAGTTCTTC. Translated, it gives CASSQRNVAGGPIYNEQFF.

The table lists this clonotype with a few counts. The chain recombines TRBV7-6 with TRBJ2-3, with TRBD2 identical over 9 bases. The junction had 8 bases not matched to a gene; V was cut back by 2 bases and J by 5 bases. Looked up from germline, CDR1 is SGHVS and CDR2 is FNYEAQ. This CDR3 comprises 16 residues. CDR3 in DNA: TGTGCCAGCAGCTTATCGACTAGCGGCCTCGAAGATACGCAGTATTTT. It specifies CASSLSTSGLEDTQYF.

The chain is built from TRBV7-9 and TRBJ1-2; the D gene is possibly TRBD1 (5 bases). The CDR3 has 15 residues. CDR1 and CDR2 (germline): SEHNR, FQNEAQ (reference sequence). Trimming stripped 2 bases from V and 8 bases from J, with 18 bases between. The CDR3 sequence is CASSLNRRGVGGYTF. The CDR3 region has the DNA TGTGCCAGCAGCTTAAACCGCAGAGGGGTCGGAGGCTACACCTTC.

A few counts support this clonotype. The chain is built from TRBV27 and TRBJ2-3, with 9 nucleotides matching TRBD2. The V and J ends lost 4 bases and 3 bases, in that order; junction bases with no gene match: 8. Germline lookup yields CDR1 MNHEY and CDR2 SMNVEV (reference sequence). The CDR3 has 16 amino acids. The DNA for the CDR3 is TGTGCCAGCAGTTCTATTTTGGGACTAGCAACAGATACGCAGTATTTT. It specifies CASSSILGLATDTQYF.

The chain couples TRBV20-1 to TRBJ1-5; D is possibly TRBD1 (6 bases). Germline CDR1 DFQATT, CDR2 SNEGSKA (reference sequence). Trimming took off 0 bases at V and 0 bases at J, with 15 bases between the two ends. The CDR3 has 17 residues. Written as DNA, the CDR3 is TGCAGTGCTAGAGAGGGCAGGGGACCTTATAGCAATCAGCCCCAGCATTTT. As protein: CSAREGRGPYSNQPQHF.

Comments on this clonotype: One end of the junction fails to match germline, which may point to a read error. J is TRBJ1-4 and V is TRBV18; D may be TRBD1 (6 bases). Germline V gene data show CDR1 as KGHSH and CDR2 as LQKENI. This CDR3 has 17 amino acids. Here the CDR3 DNA reads TGTGCCAGATCACCAAGACAGGCGTGGGCAAATAATGAAAAACTGTTTTTT. The encoded protein is CARSPRQAWANNEKLFF.

This clonotype was seen only once. The rearrangement links TRBV7-9 to TRBJ2-7, with D tentatively TRBD1 (6 bases). Between the trimmed V and J ends, which lost 8 bases and 5 bases, there was a span of 10 bases. There are 11 residues in the CDR3. Germline V gene sequence: CDR1 SEHNR, CDR2 FQNEAQ (reference sequence). The chain's CDR3 is CASRGGHEQYF. CDR3 in DNA: TGTGCCAGCCGAGGGGGACACGAGCAGTACTTC.

On this clonotype itself: At one end, the junction sequence differs from germline, possibly due to a read error. The J gene is TRBJ1-2, the V gene TRBV27, with TRBD1 as a possible D gene (6 bases). The germline V gene has CDR1 MNHEY and CDR2 SMNVEV (reference sequence). CDR3 length: 15 residues. The CDR3 DNA sequence: TGTGCCAGCAGTTCTAATCAGGGGCAGAACTATGGCTCCATCTTC. This translates into CASSSNQGQNYGSIF.

This clonotype was picked up one time. V is TRBV20-1 and J is TRBJ2-3; D perhaps matches TRBD2 (6 bases). CDR1 and CDR2 (germline): DFQATT, SNEGSKA (reference sequence). The CDR3 has 14 residues. Trimming stripped 1 base from V and 3 bases from J, with 11 bases between. CDR3 residues: CSARVEGRTDTQYF. The DNA of the CDR3 is TGCAGTGCTAGAGTGGAGGGTAGAACAGATACGCAGTATTTT.

The rearrangement uses TRBV7-9 and TRBJ2-5, with TRBD2 matching 10 bases. This CDR3 comprises 16 residues. Losses at the gene ends were 5 bases for V and 6 bases for J; bases not matched to a gene: 12. The germline V gene encodes CDR1 SEHNR and CDR2 FQNEAQ (reference sequence). The CDR3 bases are TGTGCCAGCAGCCCCTCAGCGGGAGGGAGGATGAAGACCCAGTACTTC. This gives the protein CASSPSAGGRMKTQYF.

The V call is TRBV27, the J call TRBJ2-1; D is unresolved. This CDR3 spans 19 amino acids. The germline V gene encodes CDR1 MNHEY and CDR2 SMNVEV (reference sequence). V was shortened by 8 bases and J by 1 base, with 27 bases between the two germline ends. The CDR3 sequence is CASYSRRSEQSTSYNEQFF. Written as DNA, the CDR3 is TGTGCCAGCTACTCTCGGCGCAGCGAGCAGAGCACATCCTACAATGAGCAGTTCTTC.

This clonotype was counted between two and nine times. This chain's CDR3 is CASRSQGGGTEAFF. Written as DNA, the CDR3 is TGTGCCAGCAGGTCCCAGGGGGGGGGGACTGAAGCTTTCTTT. This chain uses TRBV2 with TRBJ1-1; 7 bases are shared with TRBD1. Germline V gene data show CDR1 as SNHLY and CDR2 as FYNNEI. V shed 6 bases, J shed 5 bases, and the junction held 9 bases outside the gene matches. CDR3 size: 14 residues.

The V call is TRBV2, the J call TRBJ2-6; D unclear. Germline values: CDR1 SNHLY, CDR2 FYNNEI. V lost 7 bases to trimming and J lost 5 bases, with 9 bases between them. The CDR3 runs to 13 residues. The CDR3 here is CASTDGRANVLTF. Written as DNA, the CDR3 is TGTGCCAGCACCGATGGAAGGGCCAACGTCCTGACTTTC.

This clonotype showed up just a few times. The genes are TRBV12-3 or TRBV12-4 and TRBJ2-1; D may match TRBD1 or TRBD2 (5 bases each). Trimming stripped 5 bases from V and 1 base from J, with 12 bases between. The CDR3 runs 15 residues. In DNA, the CDR3 is TGTGCCAGCAGTCCCCCGGGACGGTCCTACAATGAGCAGTTCTTC. It is translated as CASSPPGRSYNEQFF.

This chain links TRBV6-2 or TRBV6-3 with TRBJ2-1; 11 bases fit TRBD2. Trimming took 5 bases from V and 5 from J; bases not matched to a gene: 8. Germline CDR1 reads MNHEY; CDR2 reads SVGEGT. The CDR3 spans 16 residues. The CDR3 DNA reads as TGTGCCAGCAGTCTTATAGCGGGAGGGCTCCACAATGAGCAGTTCTTC. Translation: CASSLIAGGLHNEQFF.

This clonotype was found a few times. The genes are TRBV6-6 and TRBJ2-1; 8 positions match TRBD1. CDR3 length: 14 residues. Germline assignment: CDR1 MNHNY and CDR2 SVGAGI (reference sequence). V was clipped by 6 bases and J by 2 bases; unmatched bases: 3. DNA for the CDR3: TGTGCCAGCAGCTTGGGACAGGCCTACAATGAGCAGTTCTTC. Protein product: CASSLGQAYNEQFF.

This clonotype was counted many times. CDR3 in amino acids: CASSLGTSGSTDTQYF. The CDR3 DNA reads as TGTGCCAGCAGCTTGGGGACTAGCGGTAGCACAGATACGCAGTATTTT. This rearrangement joins TRBV7-3 to TRBJ2-3; 11 nucleotides match TRBD2. Germline CDR1 reads SGHTA; CDR2 reads FQGTGA. V shed 3 bases and J 0 bases; nucleotides not matched to a gene: 2. This CDR3 comprises 16 residues.

This clonotype was found many times. The chain is built from TRBV27 and TRBJ2-2; D unresolved. CDR1 and CDR2 from the germline V gene are MNHEY and SMNVEV (reference sequence). Between the trimmed V and J ends, which lost 8 bases and 0 bases, there was a span of 13 bases. The CDR3 spans 15 residues. DNA of the CDR3: TGTGCCAGCGGAGCACGGATCGCGAACACCGGGGAGCTGTTTTTT. Its protein is CASGARIANTGELFF.

The chain uses TRBV11-3 and TRBJ2-1; unclear D gene. The CDR3 length is 14 residues. Germline loops: CDR1 SGHNT, CDR2 YENEEA. Trimming took 2 bases from V and 3 from J, leaving 8 bases between them. CDR3 region: CASSLSHNYNEQFF. CDR3 in DNA: TGTGCCAGCAGCTTATCCCACAACTACAATGAGCAGTTCTTC. Filled out from reference TRBV11-3 and TRBJ2-1, the complete variable domain reads EAGVVQSPRYKIIEKKQPVAFWCNPISGHNTLYWYLQNLGQGPELLIRYENEEAVDDSQLPKDRFSAERLKGVDSTLKIQPAELGDSAVYLCASSLSHNYNEQFFGPGTRLTVL.

The chain combines TRBV12-3 or TRBV12-4 with TRBJ2-1; D unresolved. The CDR3 consists of 15 residues. The V end was cut by 3 bases, the J end by 3 bases, with 12 bases between. The CDR3 protein is CASSFLDDGYNEQFF. Written as DNA, the CDR3 is TGTGCCAGCAGTTTCTTGGACGATGGCTACAATGAGCAGTTCTTC.

This clonotype has a handful of counts. The V and J genes are TRBV7-6 and TRBJ2-3, with D uncertain. This CDR3 contains 13 residues. Trimming removed 6 bases from V and 5 bases from J, with 12 bases in between. The germline CDR1 and CDR2 sequences are SGHVS and FNYEAQ. Written as DNA, the CDR3 is TGTGCCAGCAGGTCCGCGGAACAAGATACGCAGTATTTT. Amino acids: CASRSAEQDTQYF. Full variable domain (rest looked up from reference TRBV7-6 and TRBJ2-3): GAGVSQSPRYKVTKRGQDVALRCDPISGHVSLYWYRQALGQGPEFLTYFNYEAQQDKSGLPNDRFSAERPEGSISTLTIQRTEQRDSAMYRCASRSAEQDTQYFGPGTRLTVL.

This clonotype occurred a few times. The chain is built from TRBV12-5 and TRBJ1-5; D possibly corresponds to TRBD1 (6 bases). In germline, CDR1 is LGHNT, CDR2 FRNRAP. This CDR3 is built from 17 residues. V was trimmed by 1 base and J by 3 bases, leaving 16 bases between them. CDR3 region: CASGLGGGGGNNQPQHF. The DNA of the CDR3 is TGTGCTAGTGGTTTGGGGGGCGGGGGCGGCAACAATCAGCCCCAGCATTTT.